These T cell receptor beta chains were read from a single sample in a study of Siglec-9 on CD8 T cells in melanoma. Clones were read by immunoSEQ multiplex PCR, and TCRdb kept only the in-frame ones, dropping some. The sample has almost 30,000 clones, less than 85% seen once; the top ten hold approximately 5%. The sequencing input was Siglec-9- CD8+ T cells sorted from blood. These receptor sequences come from a human donor in good health. The CDR3 runs from the conserved cysteine through the conserved F or W. A D gene is named only where the DNA matches it firmly. Rows may omit the clone size; those that give it use once, few, many or a size class.

D gene: TRBD2
clone size: .
V gene: TRBV28
J gene: TRBJ2-5
CDR3 length: 15
CDR3 DNA: TGTGCCAGCAGTGGGCTAGCGGGACAGCAAGAGACCCAGTACTTC
CDR3 protein: CASSGLAGQQETQYF

D gene: .
clone size: once
V gene: TRBV5-1
J gene: TRBJ2-5
CDR3 length: 15
CDR3 DNA: TGCGCCAGCAGCTTGGGGGACGGGATAAAAGAGACCCAGTACTTC
CDR3 protein: CASSLGDGIKETQYF

D gene: TRBD1
clone size: .
V gene: TRBV19
J gene: TRBJ1-1
CDR3 length: 12
CDR3 DNA: TGTGCCAGTAGGACAGGGAGGACTGAAGCTTTCTTT
CDR3 protein: CASRTGRTEAFF

D gene: TRBD2
clone size: few
V gene: TRBV5-4
J gene: TRBJ2-7
CDR3 length: 14
CDR3 DNA: TGTGCCAGCAGCTTTCCAGCGGGGGACTACGAGCAGTACTTC
CDR3 protein: CASSFPAGDYEQYF

D gene: .
clone size: .
V gene: TRBV5-1
J gene: TRBJ2-7
CDR3 length: 15
CDR3 DNA: TGCGCCAGCAGCCTCGAACCCCCTACCAACTACGAGCAGTACTTC
CDR3 protein: CASSLEPPTNYEQYF

D gene: .
clone size: .
V gene: TRBV7-2
J gene: TRBJ2-7
CDR3 length: 13
CDR3 DNA: TGTGCCAGCAGCTTAGGGGGGCTCTACGAGCAGTACTTC
CDR3 protein: CASSLGGLYEQYF

D gene: .
clone size: .
V gene: TRBV19
J gene: TRBJ1-6
CDR3 length: 19
CDR3 DNA: TGTGCCAGTAGTATAAGGGGCATTTGGGAGGATTCTGCGATTTCACCCCTCCACTTT
CDR3 protein: CASSIRGIWEDSAISPLHF

D gene: .
clone size: .
V gene: TRBV5-4
J gene: TRBJ2-6
CDR3 length: 15
CDR3 DNA: TGTGCCAGCAGCTTTTTTGGCTCTGGGGCCAACGTCCTGACTTTC
CDR3 protein: CASSFFGSGANVLTF

D gene: .
clone size: few
V gene: TRBV10-2
J gene: TRBJ2-2
CDR3 length: 13
CDR3 DNA: TGCGCCAGCAGTGAGCTGAACACCGGGGAGCTGTTTTTT
CDR3 protein: CASSELNTGELFF

D gene: .
clone size: .
V gene: TRBV4-1
J gene: TRBJ1-1
CDR3 length: 14
CDR3 DNA: TGCGCCAGCAGCCACCGGCAGGGTAACACTGAAGCTTTCTTT
CDR3 protein: CASSHRQGNTEAFF

D gene: TRBD2
clone size: .
V gene: TRBV7-6
J gene: TRBJ2-1
CDR3 length: 15
CDR3 DNA: TGTGCCAGCAGCTTAGAGGGACTAGCGTACAATGAGCAGTTCTTC
CDR3 protein: CASSLEGLAYNEQFF